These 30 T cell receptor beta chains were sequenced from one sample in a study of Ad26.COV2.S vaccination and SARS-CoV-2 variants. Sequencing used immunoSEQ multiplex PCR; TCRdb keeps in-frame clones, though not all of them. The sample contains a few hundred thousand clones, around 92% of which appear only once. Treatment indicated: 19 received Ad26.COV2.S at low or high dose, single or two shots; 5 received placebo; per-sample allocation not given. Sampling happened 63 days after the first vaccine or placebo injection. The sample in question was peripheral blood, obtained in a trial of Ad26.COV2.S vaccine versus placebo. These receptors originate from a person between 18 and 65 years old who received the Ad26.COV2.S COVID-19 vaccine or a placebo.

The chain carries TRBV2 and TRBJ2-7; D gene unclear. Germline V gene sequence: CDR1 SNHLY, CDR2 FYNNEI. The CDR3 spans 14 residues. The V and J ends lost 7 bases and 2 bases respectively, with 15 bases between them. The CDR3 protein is CASKDRPTTYEQYF. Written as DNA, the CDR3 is TGTGCCAGCAAGGACCGTCCAACTACCTACGAGCAGTACTTC.

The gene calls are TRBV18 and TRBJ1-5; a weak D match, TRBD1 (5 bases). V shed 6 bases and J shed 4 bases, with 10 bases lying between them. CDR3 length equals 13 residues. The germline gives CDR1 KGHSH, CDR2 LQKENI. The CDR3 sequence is CASSSGGNQPQHF. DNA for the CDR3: TGTGCCAGCTCCAGCGGGGGGAATCAGCCCCAGCATTTT.

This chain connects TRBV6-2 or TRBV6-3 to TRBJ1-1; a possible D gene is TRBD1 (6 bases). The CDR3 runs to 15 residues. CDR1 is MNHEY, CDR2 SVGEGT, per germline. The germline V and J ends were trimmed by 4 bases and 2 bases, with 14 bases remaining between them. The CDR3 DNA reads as TGTGCCAGCAGTTTTTCCCCGGGACAAAACACTGAAGCTTTCTTT. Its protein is CASSFSPGQNTEAFF.

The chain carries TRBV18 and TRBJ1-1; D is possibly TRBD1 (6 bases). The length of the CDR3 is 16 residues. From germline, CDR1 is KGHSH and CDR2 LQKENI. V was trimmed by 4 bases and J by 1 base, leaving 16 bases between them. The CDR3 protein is CASSQTGQSPNTEAFF. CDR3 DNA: TGTGCCAGCTCACAAACAGGACAGAGCCCGAACACTGAAGCTTTCTTT.

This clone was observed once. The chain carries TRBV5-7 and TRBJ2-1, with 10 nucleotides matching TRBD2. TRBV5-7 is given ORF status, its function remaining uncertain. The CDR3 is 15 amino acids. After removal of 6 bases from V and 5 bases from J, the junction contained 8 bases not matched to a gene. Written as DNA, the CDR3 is TGTGCCAGCAAAACCGGGACTAGCGTTCACAATGAGCAGTTCTTC. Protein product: CASKTGTSVHNEQFF.

The DNA for the CDR3 is TGTGCCAGCAGAAGAAAATCGACAGAGAACTATGGCTACACCTTC. As protein: CASRRKSTENYGYTF. V and J are TRBV27 and TRBJ1-2, with a tentative D call TRBD1 (5 bases). The CDR3 runs 15 residues. Germline V CDR1 and CDR2: MNHEY, SMNVEV (reference sequence). Between the trimmed V and J ends, which lost 6 bases and 2 bases, there was a span of 16 bases.

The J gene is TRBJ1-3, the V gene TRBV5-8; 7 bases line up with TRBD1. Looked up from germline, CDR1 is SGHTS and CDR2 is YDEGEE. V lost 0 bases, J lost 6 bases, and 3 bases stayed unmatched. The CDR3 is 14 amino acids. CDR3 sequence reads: CASSLGGQINTIYF. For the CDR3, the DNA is TGTGCCAGCAGCTTGGGGGGACAGATAAACACCATATATTTT. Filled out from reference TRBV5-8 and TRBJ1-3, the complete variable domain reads EAGVTQSPTHLIKTRGQQATLRCSPISGHTSVYWYQQALGLGLQFLLWYDEGEERNRGNFPPRFSGRQFPNYSSELNVNALELEDSALYLCASSLGGQINTIYFGEGSWLTVV.

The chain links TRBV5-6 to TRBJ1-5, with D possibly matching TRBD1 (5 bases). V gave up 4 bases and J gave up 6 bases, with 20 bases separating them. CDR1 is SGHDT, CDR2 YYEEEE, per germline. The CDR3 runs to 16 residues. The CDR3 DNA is TGTGCCAGCAGCCCCCGGGAGGGACTATATGGTCAGCCCCAGCATTTT. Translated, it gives CASSPREGLYGQPQHF.

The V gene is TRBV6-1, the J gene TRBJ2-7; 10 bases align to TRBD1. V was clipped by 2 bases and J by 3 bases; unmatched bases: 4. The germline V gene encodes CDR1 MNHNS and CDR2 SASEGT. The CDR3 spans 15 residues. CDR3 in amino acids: CASSEMRTGGYEQYF. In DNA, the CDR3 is TGTGCCAGCAGTGAAATGCGGACAGGGGGCTACGAGCAGTACTTC.

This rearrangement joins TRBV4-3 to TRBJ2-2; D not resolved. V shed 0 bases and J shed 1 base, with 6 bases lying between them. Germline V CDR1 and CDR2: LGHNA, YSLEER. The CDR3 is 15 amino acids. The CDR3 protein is CASSQDALNTGELFF. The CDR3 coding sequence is TGCGCCAGCAGCCAAGATGCCTTGAACACCGGGGAGCTGTTTTTT.

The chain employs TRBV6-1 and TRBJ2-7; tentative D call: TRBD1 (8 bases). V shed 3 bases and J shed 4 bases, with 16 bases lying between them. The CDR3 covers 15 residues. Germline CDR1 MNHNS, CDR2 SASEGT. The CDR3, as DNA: TGTGCCAGCAGTGATAACGACAGGGGAGGGTACGAGCAGTACTTC. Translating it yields CASSDNDRGGYEQYF.

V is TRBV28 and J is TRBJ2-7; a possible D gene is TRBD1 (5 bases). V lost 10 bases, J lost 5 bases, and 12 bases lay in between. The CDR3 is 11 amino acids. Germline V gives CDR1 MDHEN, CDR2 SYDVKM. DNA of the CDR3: TGTGCCACCAGGGTTAGAAACGAGCAGTACTTC. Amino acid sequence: CATRVRNEQYF.

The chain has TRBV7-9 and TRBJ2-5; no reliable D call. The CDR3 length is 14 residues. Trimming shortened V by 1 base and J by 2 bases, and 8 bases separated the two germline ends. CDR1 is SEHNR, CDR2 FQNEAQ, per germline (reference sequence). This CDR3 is CASSLGPAQETQYF. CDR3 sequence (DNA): TGTGCCAGCAGCTTAGGGCCGGCGCAAGAGACCCAGTACTTC.

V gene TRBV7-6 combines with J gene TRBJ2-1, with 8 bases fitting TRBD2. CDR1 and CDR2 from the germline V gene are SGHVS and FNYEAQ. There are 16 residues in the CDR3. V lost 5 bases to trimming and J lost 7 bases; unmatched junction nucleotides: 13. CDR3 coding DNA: TGTGCCAGCAGCCTACTCGGCGGGGGGCCCACAAATGAGCAGTTCTTC. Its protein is CASSLLGGGPTNEQFF.

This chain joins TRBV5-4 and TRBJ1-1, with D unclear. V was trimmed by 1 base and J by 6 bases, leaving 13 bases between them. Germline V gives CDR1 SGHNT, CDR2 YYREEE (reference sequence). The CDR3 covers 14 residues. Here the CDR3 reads CASSLKTGDPEAFF. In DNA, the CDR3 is TGTGCCAGCAGCTTGAAGACGGGTGACCCTGAAGCTTTCTTT.

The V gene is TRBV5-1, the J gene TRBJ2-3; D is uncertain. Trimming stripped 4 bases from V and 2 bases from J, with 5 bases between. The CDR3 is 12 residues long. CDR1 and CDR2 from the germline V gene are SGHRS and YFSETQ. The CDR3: CASSDPTDTQYF. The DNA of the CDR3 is TGCGCCAGCAGCGACCCCACAGATACGCAGTATTTT. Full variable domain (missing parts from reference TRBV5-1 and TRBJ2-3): KAGVTQTPRYLIKTRGQQVTLSCSPISGHRSVSWYQQTPGQGLQFLFEYFSETQRNKGNFPGRFSGRQFSNSRSEMNVSTLELGDSALYLCASSDPTDTQYFGPGTRLTVL.

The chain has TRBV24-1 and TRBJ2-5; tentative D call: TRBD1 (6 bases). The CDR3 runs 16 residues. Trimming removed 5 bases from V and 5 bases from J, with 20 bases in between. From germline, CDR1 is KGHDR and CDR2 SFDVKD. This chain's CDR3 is CATSGYGTRGLETQYF. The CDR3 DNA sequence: TGTGCCACCAGTGGATACGGGACACGGGGATTGGAGACCCAGTACTTC.

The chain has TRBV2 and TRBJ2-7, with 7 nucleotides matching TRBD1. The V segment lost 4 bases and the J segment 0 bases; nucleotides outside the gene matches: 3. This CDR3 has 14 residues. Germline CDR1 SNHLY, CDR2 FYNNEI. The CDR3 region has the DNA TGTGCCAGCAGTGCGAGACAGGGCTCCTACGAGCAGTACTTC. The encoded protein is CASSARQGSYEQYF.

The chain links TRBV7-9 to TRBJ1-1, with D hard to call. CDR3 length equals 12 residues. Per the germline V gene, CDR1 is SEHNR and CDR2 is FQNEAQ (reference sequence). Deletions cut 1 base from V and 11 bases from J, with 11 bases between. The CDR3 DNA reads TGTGCCAGCAGCTTAGAAGCGTTATCCGCTTTCTTT. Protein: CASSLEALSAFF.

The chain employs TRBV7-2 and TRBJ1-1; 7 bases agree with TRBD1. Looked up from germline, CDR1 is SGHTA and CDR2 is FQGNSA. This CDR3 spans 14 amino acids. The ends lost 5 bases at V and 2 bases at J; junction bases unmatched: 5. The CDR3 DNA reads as TGTGCCAGCAGCGTGACAGGGCTAAACACTGAAGCTTTCTTT. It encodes CASSVTGLNTEAFF.

The CDR3 reads CASSPWRGGENEQFF. For the CDR3, the DNA is TGTGCCAGCAGCCCCTGGCGGGGGGGCGAGAATGAGCAGTTCTTC. The chain joins TRBV6-6 to TRBJ2-1; TRBD2 agrees at 9 bases. The ends lost 6 bases at V and 7 bases at J; junction bases unmatched: 10. Germline assignment: CDR1 MNHNY and CDR2 SVGAGI (reference sequence). The CDR3 has 15 residues.

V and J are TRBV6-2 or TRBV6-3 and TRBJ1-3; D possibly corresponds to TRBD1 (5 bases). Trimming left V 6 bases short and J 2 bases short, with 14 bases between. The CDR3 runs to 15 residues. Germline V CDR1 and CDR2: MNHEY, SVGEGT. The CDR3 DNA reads TGTGCCAGCAGCCCTACTGACAGCCCTGGAAACACCATATATTTT. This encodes CASSPTDSPGNTIYF.

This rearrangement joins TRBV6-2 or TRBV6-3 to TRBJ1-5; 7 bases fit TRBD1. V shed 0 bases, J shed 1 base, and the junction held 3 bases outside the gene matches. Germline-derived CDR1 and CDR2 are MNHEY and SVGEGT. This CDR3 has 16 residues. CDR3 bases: TGTGCCAGCAGTTACTCGAGGGACAGCAGCAATCAGCCCCAGCATTTT. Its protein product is CASSYSRDSSNQPQHF.

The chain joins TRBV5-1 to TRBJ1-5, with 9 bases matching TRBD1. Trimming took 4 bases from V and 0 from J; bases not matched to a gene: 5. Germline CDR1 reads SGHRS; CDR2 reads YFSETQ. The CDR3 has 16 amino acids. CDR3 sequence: CASSPGQGHSNQPQHF. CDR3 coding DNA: TGCGCCAGCAGCCCGGGACAGGGCCATAGCAATCAGCCCCAGCATTTT.

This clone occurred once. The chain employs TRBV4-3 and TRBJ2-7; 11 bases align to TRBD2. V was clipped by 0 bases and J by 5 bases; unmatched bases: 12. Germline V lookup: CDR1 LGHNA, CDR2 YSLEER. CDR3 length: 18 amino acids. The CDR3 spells CASSQDKGRVAGGHEQYF. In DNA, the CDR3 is TGCGCCAGCAGCCAAGATAAGGGACGGGTAGCGGGGGGGCACGAGCAGTACTTC.

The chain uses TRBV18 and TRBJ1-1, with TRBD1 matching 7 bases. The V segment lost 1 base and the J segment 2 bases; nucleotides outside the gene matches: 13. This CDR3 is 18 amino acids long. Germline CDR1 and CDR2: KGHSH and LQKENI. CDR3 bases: TGTGCCAGCTCACCACAGCGGTGGGACAGCTTAATAAACACTGAAGCTTTCTTT. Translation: CASSPQRWDSLINTEAFF.

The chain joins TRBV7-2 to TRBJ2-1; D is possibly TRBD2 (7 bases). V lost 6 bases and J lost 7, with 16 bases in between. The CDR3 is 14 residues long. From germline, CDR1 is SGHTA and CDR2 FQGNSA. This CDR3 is CASRRGGARNEQFF. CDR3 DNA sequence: TGTGCCAGCAGGAGAGGGGGGGCCCGGAATGAGCAGTTCTTC.

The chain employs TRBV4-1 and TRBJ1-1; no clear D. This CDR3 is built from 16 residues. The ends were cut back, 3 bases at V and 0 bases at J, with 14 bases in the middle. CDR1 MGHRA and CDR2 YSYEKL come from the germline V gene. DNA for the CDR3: TGCGCCAGCAGCCAGGGCCCCTTGGGTATGAACACTGAAGCTTTCTTT. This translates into CASSQGPLGMNTEAFF.

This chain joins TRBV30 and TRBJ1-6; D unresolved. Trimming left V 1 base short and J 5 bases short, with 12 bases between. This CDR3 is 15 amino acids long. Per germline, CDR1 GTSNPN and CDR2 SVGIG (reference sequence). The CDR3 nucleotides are TGTGCCTGGAGTGCCGACATCGGAAATAATTCACCCCTCCACTTT. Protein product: CAWSADIGNNSPLHF.

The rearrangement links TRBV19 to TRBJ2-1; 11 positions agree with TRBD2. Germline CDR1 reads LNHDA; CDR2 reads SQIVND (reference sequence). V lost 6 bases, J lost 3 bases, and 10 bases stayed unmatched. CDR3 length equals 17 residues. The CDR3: CASRQASGGTNYNEQFF. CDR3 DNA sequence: TGTGCCAGTAGGCAGGCTAGCGGGGGGACAAACTACAATGAGCAGTTCTTC.